This T cell receptor (beta chain) originates from a study of CD8+ T cells in alopecia areata. Findings and caveats of the study: Scalp sample sequencing also detects resident alphabeta T cells of normal skin.

With respect to this clone: What it binds is unknown.

Extraction and reverse transcription of RNA yielded cDNA as the sequencing template. Data came from immunoSEQ multiplex PCR; TCRdb stores just in-frame clones and leaves some out. The table has approximately 89,000 clones, 35% to 50% seen once. There are 12 residues in the CDR3. V gave up 3 bases and J gave up 4 bases, with 9 bases separating them. Germline CDR1 and CDR2: GTSNPN and SVGIG (reference sequence). The sequence was collected from a human donor with alopecia areata. Sequencing input: CD4+ T cells sorted from blood. The chain employs TRBV30 and TRBJ1-2; TRBD1 is a possible D gene (6 bases). For the CDR3, the DNA is TGTGCCTGGAGGAAGGGGGGCTATGGCTACACCTTC. Translating gives CAWRKGGYGYTF. Drawing the rest from reference TRBV30 and TRBJ1-2, the complete variable domain is SQTIHQWPATLVQPVGSPLSLECTVEGTSNPNLYWYRQAAGRGLQLLFYSVGIGQISSEVPQNLSASRPQDRQFILSSKKLLLSDSGFYLCAWRKGGYGYTFGSGTRLTVV.